The 28 T cell receptor beta chains reported below all come from one sample, sequenced in a study of blood T cell repertoires in COVID-19. Profiled with immunoSEQ multiplex PCR; TCRdb holds only in-frame clones, not every one. The sample yields just over 150,000 clones, around 85% seen once. The sequenced sample was peripheral blood. The receptor set was obtained from a human donor with acute or convalescent COVID-19. The donor label of this sample is uncertain.

The J gene is TRBJ1-4, the V gene TRBV4-1; D ambiguous. The CDR3 loop spans 15 amino acids. Germline CDR1 reads MGHRA; CDR2 reads YSYEKL. With 3 bases removed from V and 0 bases from J, the gap between germline ends came to 8 bases. Written as DNA, the CDR3 is TGCGCCAGCAGCCAGGCACAGCCAACTAATGAAAAACTGTTTTTT. Its protein product is CASSQAQPTNEKLFF.

The rearrangement uses TRBV6-7 and TRBJ2-7; 9 nucleotides agree with TRBD1. TRBV6-7 is identified as an open reading frame with a role that is uncertain. CDR3 size: 14 residues. V lost 0 bases, J lost 5 bases, and 2 bases stayed unmatched. The chain's CDR3 is CASSYSGQGDEQYF. As DNA, the CDR3 is TGTGCCAGCAGTTACTCGGGACAGGGAGACGAGCAGTACTTC.

V is TRBV19 and J is TRBJ1-2, with D perhaps matching TRBD1 (6 bases). Germline CDR1 reads LNHDA; CDR2 reads SQIVND (reference sequence). The CDR3 loop spans 15 amino acids. Trimming took off 5 bases at V and 4 bases at J, with 17 bases between the two ends. The CDR3 region has the DNA TGTGCCAGTAGTGACGGCCCACAAGGGGGCTATGGCTACACCTTC. It yields the protein CASSDGPQGGYGYTF.

V usage is TRBV5-6 and J usage is TRBJ1-4; 8 bases agree with TRBD1. Germline V gene sequence: CDR1 SGHDT, CDR2 YYEEEE. CDR3 length equals 15 residues. The V gene end was trimmed by 4 bases and the J gene end by 13 bases; junction bases not matched to a gene: 15. DNA of the CDR3: TGTGCCAGCAGCCCGGCCGGGACAGGTCATTTGCGACTGTTTTTT. It specifies CASSPAGTGHLRLFF.

This clone was seen a single time. Germline and junction disagree at one end, which may indicate a read error. The chain links TRBV11-3 to TRBJ1-2; D is ambiguous. CDR3 size: 14 residues. Germline CDR1 reads SGHNT; CDR2 reads YENEEA. The CDR3 protein is CASSHSSGGYGYTF. DNA for the CDR3: TGTGCCAGCAGCCATTCCTCGGGAGGCTATGGCTACACCTTT.

The CDR3 here is CASSVGQGDTEAFF. The CDR3 region has the DNA TGTGCCAGCAGCGTAGGGCAGGGGGACACTGAAGCTTTCTTT. V usage is TRBV9 and J usage is TRBJ1-1, with 7 bases identical to TRBD1. The CDR3 is 14 amino acids. The V gene's germline CDR1 is SGDLS and CDR2 YYNGEE. J lost 3 bases, V lost 0 bases, and 2 bases had no gene match.

The chain employs TRBV5-1 and TRBJ2-7, with TRBD1 matching 12 bases. After removal of 4 bases from V and 6 bases from J, the junction contained 11 bases not matched to a gene. CDR1 and CDR2 (germline): SGHRS, YFSETQ. The CDR3 is made up of 16 amino acids. The CDR3 protein is CASSPGWGQGAGEQYF. CDR3 DNA: TGCGCCAGCAGCCCGGGGTGGGGACAGGGGGCGGGCGAGCAGTACTTC.

About this clone itself: The sample carries other DNA sequences with the same CDR3. V gene TRBV27 combines with J gene TRBJ2-7; no firm D call. V lost 2 bases and J lost 3, with 8 bases in between. Germline CDR1 and CDR2: MNHEY and SMNVEV (reference sequence). This CDR3 region has 13 residues. CDR3 loop: CASSLGTVYEQYF. Here the CDR3 DNA reads TGTGCCAGCAGTTTAGGTACAGTCTACGAGCAGTACTTC.

J is TRBJ1-2 and V is TRBV2, with D possibly being TRBD1 (5 bases). From germline, CDR1 is SNHLY and CDR2 FYNNEI. With 8 bases removed from V and 3 bases from J, the gap between germline ends came to 16 bases. The CDR3 covers 14 residues. The CDR3 spells CASGDFESYYGYTF. In DNA, the CDR3 is TGTGCCAGCGGGGACTTCGAAAGCTACTATGGCTACACCTTC.

This chain connects TRBV24-1 to TRBJ1-5; no reliable D call. The V gene's germline CDR1 is KGHDR and CDR2 SFDVKD. Trimming left V 6 bases short and J 0 bases short, with 11 bases between. This CDR3 has 15 residues. This CDR3 reads CATSPGSSSNQPQHF. The DNA for the CDR3 is TGTGCCACCAGTCCGGGTAGTAGTAGCAATCAGCCCCAGCATTTT.

V gene TRBV13 combines with J gene TRBJ2-2, with 8 nucleotides matching TRBD1. Germline lookup yields CDR1 PRHDT and CDR2 FYEKMQ (reference sequence). The ends lost 5 bases at V and 4 bases at J; junction bases unmatched: 9. This CDR3 spans 16 amino acids. The CDR3 DNA reads TGTGCCAGCAGCAAGAGGACAGGGTTGGGCACCGGGGAGCTGTTTTTT. Protein: CASSKRTGLGTGELFF.

This clone has just a few counts. The genes are TRBV3-1 (or the pseudogene TRBV3-2) and TRBJ1-3; D remains ambiguous. The CDR3 runs 15 residues. Germline-derived CDR1 and CDR2 are LGHDT and YNNKEL (reference sequence). V dropped 0 bases and J dropped 0 bases, with 6 bases sitting between them. The CDR3 bases are TGTGCCAGCAGCCAAGATCTGAGCTCTGGAAACACCATATATTTT. Translated, it gives CASSQDLSSGNTIYF.

The chain couples TRBV6-5 to TRBJ2-2; no definite D call. Between the trimmed V and J ends, which lost 2 bases and 1 base, there was a span of 11 bases. The CDR3 loop spans 16 amino acids. CDR1 is MNHEY, CDR2 SVGAGI, per germline. In nucleotides, the CDR3 is TGTGCCAGCAGTTACCGTTATACCAGGAACACCGGGGAGCTGTTTTTT. This translates into CASSYRYTRNTGELFF.

The chain has TRBV7-2 and TRBJ2-7, with 10 bases matching TRBD2. Germline V CDR1 and CDR2: SGHTA, FQGNSA. This CDR3 comprises 15 residues. The ends lost 5 bases at V and 3 bases at J; junction bases unmatched: 7. The CDR3 region has the DNA TGTGCCAGCAGCCCGACTAGCGGGCCCTACTACGAGCAGTACTTC. This sequence encodes CASSPTSGPYYEQYF.

V usage is TRBV18 and J usage is TRBJ2-3; a weak D match, TRBD2 (6 bases). Germline V gene data show CDR1 as KGHSH and CDR2 as LQKENI. The CDR3 is 16 amino acids. V was cut by 0 bases and J by 0 bases, with 10 bases left in between. For the CDR3, the DNA is TGTGCCAGCTCACCACCTTTGCGGGGAAGCACAGATACGCAGTATTTT. It encodes CASSPPLRGSTDTQYF.

This clone was counted once. The chain has TRBV7-2 and TRBJ2-3, with D maybe TRBD2 (5 bases). Trimming removed 5 bases at V and 1 base at J, with 10 bases between. Germline CDR1 reads SGHTA; CDR2 reads FQGNSA. The CDR3 is 14 amino acids. The CDR3 coding sequence is TGTGCCAGCAGCCAAGGGCGGGGCACAGATACGCAGTATTTT. This codes for CASSQGRGTDTQYF.

The rearrangement links TRBV21-1 to TRBJ2-3; the table names TRBD2, a call not compared with the DNA. TRBV21-1 is shown as a pseudogene. This CDR3 contains 16 residues. The CDR3 nucleotides read TGTGCCAGCAGCCCCAGACTAGGGGCCAGCACAGATACGCAGTATTTT. The encoded protein is CASSPRLGASTDTQYF.

This clone was picked up one time. The rearrangement uses TRBV18 and TRBJ2-7; D perhaps matches TRBD1 (6 bases). Trimming took 6 bases from V and 2 from J, leaving 17 bases between them. This CDR3 region has 15 residues. The germline gives CDR1 KGHSH, CDR2 LQKENI. The CDR3 bases are TGTGCCAGCTCCCAGGGGAGCAGGGAGACCTACGAGCAGTACTTC. Translation gives CASSQGSRETYEQYF. The whole variable domain, remainder taken from reference TRBV18 and TRBJ2-7, is NAGVMQNPRHLVRRRGQEARLRCSPMKGHSHVYWYRQLPEEGLKFMVYLQKENIIDESGMPKERFSAEFPKEGPSILRIQQVVRGDSAAYFCASSQGSRETYEQYFGPGTRLTVT.

The genes are TRBV30 and TRBJ1-3; 9 nucleotides agree with TRBD1. CDR3 length: 11 residues. V lost 7 bases to trimming and J lost 8 bases; unmatched junction nucleotides: 3. Germline values: CDR1 GTSNPN, CDR2 SVGIG (reference sequence). CDR3 DNA sequence: TGTGCCTCTGGACAGGGGTACACCATATATTTT. This translates into CASGQGYTIYF.

The sample holds a few counts of this clone. V gene TRBV10-2 combines with J gene TRBJ1-3; the D gene is possibly TRBD1 (5 bases). Germline V gives CDR1 WSHSY, CDR2 SAAADI. This CDR3 is built from 16 residues. V dropped 3 bases and J dropped 2 bases, with 14 bases sitting between them. CDR3 in DNA: TGCGCCAGCAGTGAAGTTGCAGGGATGGCTGGAAACACCATATATTTT. Protein: CASSEVAGMAGNTIYF.

This clone was observed a few times. The V call is TRBV28, the J call TRBJ2-2, with TRBD1 matching over 9 bases. This CDR3 contains 15 residues. Per germline, CDR1 MDHEN and CDR2 SYDVKM. The J segment lost 4 bases and the V segment lost 4 bases, leaving 4 bases of the junction unmatched. The CDR3 loop is CASSWDRAGTGELFF. CDR3 DNA: TGTGCCAGCAGTTGGGACAGGGCGGGCACCGGGGAGCTGTTTTTT.

This clone showed up many times. The rearrangement joins TRBV7-9 to TRBJ1-3; D is possibly TRBD1 (6 bases). This CDR3 comprises 16 residues. Per germline, CDR1 SEHNR and CDR2 FQNEAQ (reference sequence). Between the trimmed V and J ends, which lost 5 bases and 0 bases, there was a span of 14 bases. The chain's CDR3 is CASSPRLGGSGNTIYF. As DNA, the CDR3 is TGTGCCAGCAGCCCTCGGCTAGGGGGCTCTGGAAACACCATATATTTT.

This clone was detected only a few times. V usage is TRBV20-1 and J usage is TRBJ1-1, with TRBD1 matching 7 bases. The CDR3 is made up of 11 amino acids. The J segment lost 8 bases and the V segment lost 3 bases, leaving 3 bases of the junction unmatched. Germline CDR1 and CDR2: DFQATT and SNEGSKA (reference sequence). The CDR3 here is CSARGQREAFF. The CDR3 DNA reads as TGCAGTGCTAGGGGACAGAGGGAAGCTTTCTTT.

The CDR3 loop is CASSQAGSGANVLTF. For the CDR3, the DNA is TGTGCCAGCAGCCAGGCAGGCTCTGGGGCCAACGTCCTGACTTTC. V usage is TRBV3-1 (or the pseudogene TRBV3-2) and J usage is TRBJ2-6; D call uncertain. Between the trimmed V and J ends, which lost 3 bases and 0 bases, there was a span of 6 bases. Germline CDR1 LGHDT, CDR2 YNNKEL (reference sequence). This CDR3 has 15 residues.

V is TRBV19 and J is TRBJ1-1; tentatively, D is TRBD1 (5 bases). Per germline, CDR1 LNHDA and CDR2 SQIVND (reference sequence). V shed 6 bases and J shed 4 bases, with 12 bases lying between them. CDR3 length: 13 residues. CDR3 protein: CASSRVGGTEAFF. The CDR3 nucleotides are TGTGCCAGTAGCAGGGTCGGGGGCACTGAAGCTTTCTTT.

The J gene is TRBJ1-2, the V gene TRBV7-9; TRBD1 aligns across 8 bases. The germline CDR1 and CDR2 sequences are SEHNR and FQNEAQ (reference sequence). Trimming took 1 base from V and 8 from J; bases not matched to a gene: 6. The CDR3 sequence is 14 residues long. The CDR3 DNA sequence: TGTGCCAGCAGCTTAGATCCGGACAGGGAGGGCTACACCTTC. Translation gives CASSLDPDREGYTF.

The chain carries TRBV7-9 and TRBJ1-4; D gene ambiguous. Germline V gene sequence: CDR1 SEHNR, CDR2 FQNEAQ (reference sequence). V lost 5 bases, J lost 0 bases, and 10 bases lay in between. This CDR3 has 15 residues. The chain's CDR3 is CASSPYTATNEKLFF. In DNA, the CDR3 is TGTGCCAGCAGCCCCTATACAGCAACTAATGAAAAACTGTTTTTT.

The chain employs TRBV30 and TRBJ1-2; no clear D gene. The CDR3 runs 17 residues. Per the germline V gene, CDR1 is GTSNPN and CDR2 is SVGIG (reference sequence). Trimming took off 0 bases at V and 7 bases at J, with 24 bases between the two ends. CDR3 amino acids: CAWSVLLSGQRLRGYTF. CDR3 DNA sequence: TGTGCCTGGAGTGTACTTTTATCTGGGCAGCGGTTACGTGGCTACACCTTC.